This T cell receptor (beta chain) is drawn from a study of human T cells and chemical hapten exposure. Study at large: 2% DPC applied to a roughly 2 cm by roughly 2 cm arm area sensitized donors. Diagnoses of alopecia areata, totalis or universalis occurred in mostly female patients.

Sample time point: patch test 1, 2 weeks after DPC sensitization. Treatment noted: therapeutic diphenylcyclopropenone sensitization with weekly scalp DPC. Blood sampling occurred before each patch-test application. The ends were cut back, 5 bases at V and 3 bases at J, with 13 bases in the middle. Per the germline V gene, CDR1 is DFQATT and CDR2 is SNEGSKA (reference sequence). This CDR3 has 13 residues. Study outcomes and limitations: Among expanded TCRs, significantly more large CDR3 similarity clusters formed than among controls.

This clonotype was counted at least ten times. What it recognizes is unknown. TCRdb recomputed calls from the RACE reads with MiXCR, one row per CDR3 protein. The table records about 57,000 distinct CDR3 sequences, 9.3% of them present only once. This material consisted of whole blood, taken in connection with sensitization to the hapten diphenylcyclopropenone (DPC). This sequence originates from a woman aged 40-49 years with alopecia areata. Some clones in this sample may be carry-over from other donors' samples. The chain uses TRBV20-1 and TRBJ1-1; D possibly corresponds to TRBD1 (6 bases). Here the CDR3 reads CSALGGFDTEAFF. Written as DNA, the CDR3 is TGCAGTGCTCTCGGGGGCTTCGACACTGAAGCTTTCTTT.